Below, 7 T cell receptor beta chains from the same sample are listed, as sequenced in a study of T cells in Graves' hyperthyroidism and ophthalmopathy (dated by TCRdb to the late 2010s). The library was produced with multiplex PCR. Sequencing relied on an Illumina HiSeq 2000. Amplification of TCR beta CDR3 regions was carried out from RNA transcripts. For the first round of RT-PCR on the TCR CDR3, the HTBI primer set was used together with the Qiagen OneStep RT-PCR kit. Through fastp at Q25 and MiXCR, TCRdb rebuilt clones from the public reads, retaining in-frame beta chains. When rows share a CDR3 protein, they turn into one entry using the most common DNA and genes. This sample lists around 300,000 distinct CDR3 sequences; around 14% were detected once. The ten top clones hold about 22% of the sample. Sequencing input: blood. The source of these receptors is a woman in her 30s with Graves' hyperthyroidism.

As for this clonotype: The junction does not match germline at one end; this may be a read error. CDR3 coding DNA: TGCAGTGCTAGAGCCTTTAGCGGGACTTACAATGAGCAGTCCTTC. This sequence encodes CSARAFSGTYNEQSF. V usage is TRBV20-1 and J usage is TRBJ2-1; 8 bases agree with TRBD2. The germline CDR1 and CDR2 sequences are DFQATT and SNEGSKA (reference sequence). The CDR3 is 15 residues long.

This clonotype has a count of ten or more. V usage is TRBV11-2 and J usage is TRBJ2-5; TRBD1 is a possible D gene (6 bases). The CDR3 is 15 residues long. The ends were cut back, 5 bases at V and 2 bases at J, with 15 bases in the middle. Germline loops: CDR1 SGHAT, CDR2 FQNNGV. CDR3 DNA: TGTGCCAGCAGCCGTATGACAGGTCTGCAAGAGACCCAGTACTTC. Amino acid sequence: CASSRMTGLQETQYF.

This clonotype has at least ten counts. The chain carries TRBV6-1 and TRBJ1-5; 8 bases map to TRBD1. V was clipped by 5 bases and J by 3 bases; unmatched bases: 12. This CDR3 comprises 17 residues. Germline V gives CDR1 MNHNS, CDR2 SASEGT. The CDR3 region is CASSSDGGQAVNQPQHF. CDR3 bases: TGTGCCAGCAGTAGTGATGGGGGACAGGCGGTCAATCAGCCCCAGCATTTT.

This clonotype was counted between two and nine times. The chain recombines TRBV6-1 with TRBJ1-5; 9 bases map to TRBD1. Germline V gene lookup returns CDR1 MNHNS and CDR2 SASEGT. The CDR3 has 15 amino acids. V gave up 3 bases and J gave up 5 bases; unmatched junction bases: 5. CDR3 amino acids: CASSEGTGNYQPQHF. CDR3 coding DNA: TGTGCCAGCAGTGAGGGGACAGGGAACTATCAGCCCCAGCATTTT.

This clonotype was recorded a few times. The CDR3, as DNA: TGTGCCAGCAAGGCTAGCTCGAGGTGGGGAGAGACCCAGTACTTC. Amino acid sequence: CASKASSRWGETQYF. This chain connects TRBV7-8 to TRBJ2-5; D is possibly TRBD2 (5 bases). The V and J ends lost 7 bases and 4 bases respectively, with 19 bases between them. The CDR3 is 15 amino acids. Germline V gene data show CDR1 as SGHVS and CDR2 as FQNEAQ.

On this clonotype: This may be a read error, as it is one base from a much larger clone. The chain recombines TRBV11-2 with TRBJ1-6, with TRBD1 matching 8 bases. Germline assignment: CDR1 SGHAT and CDR2 FQNNGV. V lost 4 bases, J lost 10 bases, and 9 bases stayed unmatched. The CDR3 runs to 15 residues. The CDR3 reads CASSSEADRESPLHF. CDR3 nucleotides: TGTGCCAGCAGCTCAGAAGCGGACAGGGAATCACCCCTCCACTTT.

V gene TRBV4-2 combines with J gene TRBJ2-1; 12 bases agree with TRBD2. Germline CDR1 and CDR2: LGHNA and YNFKEQ. The trim removed 2 bases at V and 0 bases at J, leaving 5 bases unmatched. The CDR3 consists of 18 residues. The DNA for the CDR3 is TGTGCCAGCAGCCAAACTAGCGGGAGGACCAGCTCCTACAATGAGCAGTTCTTC. It codes for CASSQTSGRTSSYNEQFF.